This T cell receptor beta chain was captured by sequencing in a study of identical twins. This clonotype was observed a handful of times. The antigen remains unidentified. One entry per CDR3 protein, called by TCRdb with MiXCR from the 5' RACE reads. This sample has 1,800,000 or so distinct CDR3 sequences; around 29% occur once, and the top ten carry approximately 0.29%. The CDR3 is 13 residues long. The germline CDR1 and CDR2 sequences are DFQATT and SNEGSKA (reference sequence). V lost 2 bases and J lost 3, with 7 bases in between. Study-wide results and caveats: Possibly, invariant MAIT and iNKT cells partly confounded zero-insertion analyses. Twin pairs had excess sharing that was weaker in beta out-of-frame sequences.

The clonotype comes from a newborn girl in good health. The sample comprised cord blood. V gene TRBV20-1 combines with J gene TRBJ2-2, with no clear D. CDR3 in DNA: TGCAGTGCTAGAACCAGTTACACCGGGGAGCTGTTTTTT. This encodes CSARTSYTGELFF.